This T cell receptor beta chain emerged from a study of cytomegalovirus exposure and HLA in healthy donors. Trimming cost V 4 bases and J 1 base, with 4 bases left between them. This CDR3 has 12 residues. From germline, CDR1 is MNHEY and CDR2 SMNVEV (reference sequence). In regard to this clone: Its target is unknown.

General study results and limits: Roughly uniform sequencing depth across donors was assumed, possibly incorrectly.

Primers: 60 Vbeta forward and 13 Jbeta reverse. The repertoire was sequenced with immunoSEQ multiplex PCR; TCRdb's copy has only in-frame clones and lacks some. The top ten clones hold about 1.2% of a sample with around 87,000 clones, around 85% of them seen once. Sequenced: PBMCs. The chain joins TRBV27 to TRBJ2-5; no reliable D call. This clonotype was sampled from a girl aged 2-9 years in good health and CMV-seropositive. DNA for the CDR3: TGTGCCAGCAGTTCCCGCCAAGAGACCCAGTACTTC. Translation: CASSSRQETQYF.